Only one count was recorded for the clone carrying this T cell receptor (beta chain). This same CDR3 is encoded by further DNA sequences in the sample. The data were taken from a study of blood T cell repertoires in COVID-19. Background on the study: Sample material is recorded as cDNA or gDNA derived from T cells, B-cell-depleted T cells, or PBMCs.

Under the authors' procedure: How many nucleated cells were present was estimated from reference gene primer amplification. Method: immunoSEQ multiplex PCR; TCRdb's copy keeps in-frame clones and lacks some. V, J and clone size are those of that table, while D and trimming were read from the DNA. The sample consists of just under 250,000 clones, 75% to 90% of them appearing once. Trimming pared 1 base from V and 2 bases from J, leaving 9 bases between. CDR3 length: 14 amino acids. The germline V gene encodes CDR1 MGHRA and CDR2 YSYEKL. This receptor was obtained from a woman aged 30 to 39 who had recovered from COVID-19. Sequenced material: peripheral blood. V and J are TRBV4-1 and TRBJ2-7, with D possibly being TRBD1 (5 bases). This chain's CDR3 is CASSQATGTYEQYF. CDR3 DNA sequence: TGCGCCAGCAGCCAAGCCACAGGCACCTACGAGCAGTACTTC.